This record looks at one T cell receptor beta chain sequence and its context. This sample stems from a study of OX40 agonist ivuxolimab in advanced cancers. For the study at large: Subjects had a mean age of roughly 60 years, with a range of 23 to 79; roughly 83% were male. Enrollees could have had prior anti-PD-1, anti-PD-L1 or anti-CTLA-4 therapy, which more than 30% had received. Three individuals attained partial responses, comprising one hepatocellular carcinoma case and two cutaneous melanoma cases.

The assay was immunoSEQ multiplex PCR, and TCRdb's table has in-frame clones only and misses some. The table records under 100,000 clones, 80% to 90% of them present only once. Specimen: CD4+ or CD8+ T cells sorted from blood, collected in a trial of the OX40 agonist ivuxolimab. The receptor's source is an adult with an advanced solid tumor such as melanoma, head and neck, liver or kidney cancer.

DNA for the CDR3: TGTGCCAGCAGTGAAAAAAGGCTAAGCCGAGCCGGGGAGCTGTTTTTT. Translating it yields CASSEKRLSRAGELFF. This rearrangement joins TRBV2 to TRBJ2-2; D is undetermined. The length of the CDR3 is 16 residues. Germline-derived CDR1 and CDR2 are SNHLY and FYNNEI. Trimming took off 2 bases at V and 6 bases at J, with 16 bases between the two ends.